This T cell receptor (beta chain) was sequenced for a study of neurological immune-mediated disorders. This clonotype was picked up many times. Libraries from sorted cells each used some 1 million CD4+ or CD8+ T cells. From the 5' RACE reads, TCRdb called clonotypes with MiXCR, one entry per CDR3 protein. The sample shows 25,000 to 35,000 distinct CDR3 sequences, approximately 5% of them seen only once. The V and J ends lost 2 bases and 4 bases respectively, with 7 bases between them. Germline V lookup: CDR1 SNHLY, CDR2 FYNNEI. This CDR3 comprises 13 residues. V gene TRBV2 combines with J gene TRBJ2-3; D is uncertain. This TCR was sampled from a woman aged 45-65 years in good health. The sequenced sample consisted of CD4+ T cells from blood. The CDR3 loop reads CASSELRPDTQYF. In nucleotides, the CDR3 is TGTGCCAGCAGTGAACTAAGGCCAGATACGCAGTATTTT.